The 8 T cell receptor beta chains below all came from one sample that was sequenced in a study of T cells in Graves' hyperthyroidism and ophthalmopathy (dated by TCRdb to between 2018 and 2020). Library generation was performed with multiplex PCR. Sequencing instrument: Illumina HiSeq 2000. Amplification of TCR beta CDR3 regions was carried out from RNA transcripts. For the first round of RT-PCR on the TCR CDR3, the HTBI primer set was used together with the Qiagen OneStep RT-PCR kit. Through fastp at Q25 and MiXCR, TCRdb rebuilt clones from the public reads, retaining in-frame beta chains. Every distinct CDR3 protein forms one entry, paired with its most common genes and DNA. The sample includes approximately 700,000 distinct CDR3 sequences, with approximately 16% observed a single time. Jointly, the top ten make up 8.4% of the sample. The specimen was blood. These receptors all stem from a man aged 18 to 30 with Graves' hyperthyroidism.

CDR3 sequence: CASSDVTGRAEAFF. In DNA, the CDR3 is TGTGCCAGCAGTGACGTCACAGGGAGAGCTGAAGCTTTCTTT. The chain uses TRBV28 and TRBJ1-1, with D possibly being TRBD1 (6 bases). V was pared by 5 bases and J by 6 bases, with 16 bases between. Germline V gives CDR1 MDHEN, CDR2 SYDVKM. The CDR3 extends over 14 amino acids.

This clonotype was recorded a few times. V is TRBV5-1 and J is TRBJ2-3, with unresolved D. Germline loops: CDR1 SGHRS, CDR2 YFSETQ. This CDR3 is 13 amino acids long. The germline V and J ends were trimmed by 3 bases and 2 bases, with 7 bases remaining between them. CDR3 protein: CASSYHSTDTQYF. The CDR3 coding sequence is TGCGCCAGCAGCTACCACTCCACAGATACGCAGTATTTT. Looking up the rest from reference TRBV5-1 and TRBJ2-3 gives the full variable domain: KAGVTQTPRYLIKTRGQQVTLSCSPISGHRSVSWYQQTPGQGLQFLFEYFSETQRNKGNFPGRFSGRQFSNSRSEMNVSTLELGDSALYLCASSYHSTDTQYFGPGTRLTVL.

This clonotype was counted at least ten times. The chain combines TRBV18 with TRBJ2-4, with 10 bases fitting TRBD1. CDR1 is KGHSH and CDR2 is LQKENI in the germline V gene. CDR3 size: 14 residues. The V segment lost 3 bases and the J segment 6 bases; nucleotides outside the gene matches: 2. The CDR3 nucleotides read TGTGCCAGCTCACCGGGACAGGGGTCAAACATTCAGTACTTC. Its translation is CASSPGQGSNIQYF.

This chain connects TRBV20-1 to TRBJ2-3; tentative D call: TRBD2 (5 bases). Trimming pared 6 bases from V and 5 bases from J, leaving 15 bases between. Per germline, CDR1 DFQATT and CDR2 SNEGSKA (reference sequence). There are 13 residues in the CDR3. CDR3 nucleotide sequence: TGCAGTGCCCCGGGATGGACGATAGATACGCAGTATTTT. Translated, it gives CSAPGWTIDTQYF.

This clonotype was observed many times. The rearrangement joins TRBV30 to TRBJ2-7, with D uncertain. Trimming left V 1 base short and J 3 bases short, with 4 bases between. The CDR3 is 11 amino acids. Germline V gene sequence: CDR1 GTSNPN, CDR2 SVGIG (reference sequence). In DNA, the CDR3 is TGTGCCTGGAGTGAAGACTACGAGCAGTACTTC. Its translation: CAWSEDYEQYF.

This clonotype was observed a few times. This chain links TRBV28 with TRBJ1-5; no clear D. CDR3 length: 15 residues. Germline CDR1 reads MDHEN; CDR2 reads SYDVKM. V gave up 3 bases and J gave up 1 base, with 10 bases separating them. Written as DNA, the CDR3 is TGTGCCAGCAGTTTTGGTCCAGGAAGCAATCAGCCCCAGCATTTT. It yields the protein CASSFGPGSNQPQHF. Complete variable domain (other parts from reference TRBV28 and TRBJ1-5): DVKVTQSSRYLVKRTGEKVFLECVQDMDHENMFWYRQDPGLGLRLIYFSYDVKMKEKGDIPEGYSVSREKKERFSLILESASTNQTSMYLCASSFGPGSNQPQHFGDGTRLSIL.

The chain couples TRBV27 to TRBJ2-3; 7 bases are shared with TRBD2. V was clipped by 6 bases and J by 2 bases; unmatched bases: 5. The CDR3 is made up of 14 amino acids. Per the germline V gene, CDR1 is MNHEY and CDR2 is SMNVEV (reference sequence). The DNA of the CDR3 is TGTGCCAGCAGCAAGCGGGGCCACACAGATACGCAGTATTTT. Residues: CASSKRGHTDTQYF.

A single count supports this clonotype. The rearrangement joins TRBV4-1 to TRBJ1-1; D gene ambiguous. Trimming shortened V by 3 bases and J by 1 base, and 9 bases separated the two germline ends. The CDR3 spans 14 residues. Germline CDR1 and CDR2: MGHRA and YSYEKL. The CDR3 sequence is CASSQAFTNTEAFF. The CDR3 coding sequence is TGCGCCAGCAGCCAGGCGTTTACGAACACTGAAGCTTTCTTT.